Listed here are 21 T cell receptor beta chains from one sample, sequenced in a study of CD8 T cells in Susac syndrome. The RNA input was roughly 0.5 to 1 ug, and it was reverse transcribed with random hexamers. MiXCR was run by TCRdb on the immunoSEQ multiplex PCR reads, yielding one entry per CDR3 protein. The sample consists of roughly 400,000 distinct CDR3 sequences, approximately 89% of them appearing once. The specimen was CD8+ T cells from PBMCs. Every receptor here comes from a human donor with multiple sclerosis.

The rearrangement uses TRBV3-1 and TRBJ1-1; TRBD1 aligns across 7 bases. The CDR3 has 14 amino acids. J gave up 8 bases and V 2 bases, and 8 bases lay outside the gene matches. Per the germline V gene, CDR1 is LGHDT and CDR2 is YNNKEL (reference sequence). CDR3 DNA sequence: TGTGCCAGCAGCCAAAAGTTCGGGACAGTCGAAGCTTTCTTT. Residues: CASSQKFGTVEAFF.

The chain is built from TRBV3-1 and TRBJ2-1, with D uncertain. Germline V CDR1 and CDR2: LGHDT, YNNKEL (reference sequence). Trimming left V 4 bases short and J 7 bases short, with 11 bases between. The CDR3 has 13 residues. The CDR3 spells CASSPEMRNEQFF. CDR3 coding DNA: TGTGCCAGCAGCCCCGAAATGCGGAATGAGCAGTTCTTC.

V gene TRBV6-1 combines with J gene TRBJ2-3; tentatively, D is TRBD2 (5 bases). V was shortened by 10 bases and J by 1 base, with 12 bases between the two germline ends. The germline V gene has CDR1 MNHNS and CDR2 SASEGT. This CDR3 region has 13 residues. The CDR3 DNA follows: TGTGCCACCCCGGGATCTGGCACAGATACGCAGTATTTT. Its translation: CATPGSGTDTQYF.

The V gene is TRBV27, the J gene TRBJ2-5; TRBD2 matches at 14 bases. The junction had 3 bases not matched to a gene; V was cut back by 5 bases and J by 4 bases. Germline-derived CDR1 and CDR2 are MNHEY and SMNVEV (reference sequence). The CDR3 consists of 15 residues. DNA of the CDR3: TGTGCCAGCAGTCCAGGGACTAGCGGGAGAGAGACCCAGTACTTC. It specifies CASSPGTSGRETQYF.

The chain links TRBV6-2 or TRBV6-3 to TRBJ2-3, with a possible D match to TRBD2 (6 bases). This CDR3 comprises 15 residues. Germline V CDR1 and CDR2: MNHEY, SVGEGT. V was pared by 5 bases and J by 2 bases, with 14 bases between. CDR3 nucleotide sequence: TGTGCCAGCAGTCGTAGGGCGGGGTACACAGATACGCAGTATTTT. Its protein is CASSRRAGYTDTQYF.

The DNA for the CDR3 is TGCGCCAGCAGCCTAGGCAGGGAATCCCCCCAGCATTTT. Protein product: CASSLGRESPQHF. The rearrangement links TRBV4-1 to TRBJ1-5, with D perhaps matching TRBD1 (5 bases). The CDR3 has 13 residues. The V end lost 4 bases, the J end lost 10 bases, and 14 bases lay between the germline ends. Germline V CDR1 and CDR2: MGHRA, YSYEKL.

This sequence joins TRBV27 and TRBJ2-5, with 8 bases matching TRBD2. The CDR3 is 17 amino acids. Germline V CDR1 and CDR2: MNHEY, SMNVEV (reference sequence). The ends lost 0 bases at V and 3 bases at J; junction bases unmatched: 9. The CDR3 nucleotides read TGTGCCAGCAGTTTATCGGGCGGACTAGCTTTGGAAGAGACCCAGTACTTC. This codes for CASSLSGGLALEETQYF.

The rearrangement links TRBV21-1 to TRBJ1-5; the table's D call of TRBD1 was not tested on the DNA. The closer fit of TRBJ2-3 to the DNA end suggests the J call may be wrong. TRBV21-1 is given as a pseudogene. This CDR3 spans 21 amino acids. The CDR3, as DNA: TGTGCCAGCAGCAAAGTTGAAGGGACAGGGGCTAGATTACCCGCGGGTCAGCCCCAGTATTTT. This sequence encodes CASSKVEGTGARLPAGQPQYF.

The V gene is TRBV7-9, the J gene TRBJ2-1, with 8 bases that match TRBD1. Germline CDR1 reads SEHNR; CDR2 reads FQNEAQ (reference sequence). The CDR3 contains 14 residues. The V and J ends lost 8 bases and 5 bases, in that order; junction bases with no gene match: 8. CDR3 nucleotide sequence: TGTGCCAGCCTGGACCGGGACAGGAACAATGAGCAGTTCTTC. As protein: CASLDRDRNNEQFF.

The rearrangement uses TRBV27 and TRBJ1-2; 11 nucleotides align to TRBD1. CDR1 is MNHEY, CDR2 SMNVEV, per germline (reference sequence). This CDR3 region has 17 residues. With 0 bases clipped from V and 5 bases from J, the junction kept 8 bases outside the gene matches. CDR3: CASSLSGQGVSRYGYTF. CDR3 DNA: TGTGCCAGCAGTTTATCGGGACAGGGGGTCTCGAGGTATGGCTACACCTTC.

The chain couples TRBV30 to TRBJ2-1; the D is unclear. The CDR3 extends over 12 amino acids. The ends were cut back, 0 bases at V and 6 bases at J, with 6 bases in the middle. Germline CDR1 and CDR2: GTSNPN and SVGIG (reference sequence). The CDR3 bases are TGTGCCTGGAGTGTTTCGGGCAATGAGCAGTTCTTC. It codes for CAWSVSGNEQFF.

This chain uses TRBV6-5 with TRBJ1-2, with D possibly TRBD1 on 6 matching bases. V was clipped by 0 bases and J by 3 bases, with 8 bases between them. CDR1 and CDR2 from the germline V gene are MNHEY and SVGAGI. The CDR3 spans 14 residues. The CDR3 coding sequence is TGTGCCAGCAGTTACTCAGCAGGGGACTATGGCTACACCTTC. Translation gives CASSYSAGDYGYTF.

V gene TRBV30 combines with J gene TRBJ1-4; D remains unclear. CDR1 is GTSNPN and CDR2 is SVGIG in the germline V gene (reference sequence). Trimming left V 3 bases short and J 2 bases short, with 7 bases between. This CDR3 region has 13 residues. CDR3 nucleotide sequence: TGTGCCTGGAGCGGCGCGACTAATGAAAAACTGTTTTTT. It codes for CAWSGATNEKLFF. The full variable domain, with the rest looked up from reference TRBV30 and TRBJ1-4, is SQTIHQWPATLVQPVGSPLSLECTVEGTSNPNLYWYRQAAGRGLQLLFYSVGIGQISSEVPQNLSASRPQDRQFILSSKKLLLSDSGFYLCAWSGATNEKLFFGSGTQLSVL.

This clonotype was seen only a few times. The V and J genes are TRBV6-1 and TRBJ1-2, with 8 bases fitting TRBD1. This CDR3 region has 12 residues. V trimming: 8 bases; J trimming: 7 bases; junction bases outside the gene matches: 6. Germline V lookup: CDR1 MNHNS, CDR2 SASEGT. This chain's CDR3 is CASGQTGVGYTF. The CDR3 DNA reads TGTGCCAGCGGACAGACAGGGGTTGGCTACACCTTC.

The chain links TRBV2 to TRBJ1-5; 9 nucleotides align to TRBD1. CDR1 and CDR2 from the germline V gene are SNHLY and FYNNEI. The trim removed 8 bases at V and 1 base at J, leaving 6 bases unmatched. This CDR3 contains 15 residues. CDR3 residues: CASQIDRGSNQPQHF. The CDR3 DNA reads as TGTGCCAGCCAGATAGACAGGGGGAGCAATCAGCCCCAGCATTTT.

The chain couples TRBV7-9 to TRBJ2-7; D might be TRBD2 (6 bases). Trimming left V 1 base short and J 6 bases short, with 10 bases between. The CDR3 spans 13 residues. Germline CDR1 reads SEHNR; CDR2 reads FQNEAQ (reference sequence). CDR3 region: CASSLEDSGEQYF. CDR3 nucleotide sequence: TGTGCCAGCAGCTTAGAAGATAGCGGCGAGCAGTACTTC. Full variable domain (missing parts from reference TRBV7-9 and TRBJ2-7): DTGVSQNPRHKITKRGQNVTFRCDPISEHNRLYWYRQTLGQGPEFLTYFQNEAQLEKSRLLSDRFSAERPKGSFSTLEIQRTEQGDSAMYLCASSLEDSGEQYFGPGTRLTVT.

The chain carries TRBV14 and TRBJ2-3; D may be TRBD1 (6 bases). Trimming left V 2 bases short and J 0 bases short, with 12 bases between. The CDR3 runs to 16 residues. In germline, CDR1 is SGHDN, CDR2 FVKESK. CDR3 in DNA: TGTGCCAGCAGCCAACAGGGGACCTTAAGCACAGATACGCAGTATTTT. Protein sequence: CASSQQGTLSTDTQYF. Full variable domain (missing parts from reference TRBV14 and TRBJ2-3): EAGVTQFPSHSVIEKGQTVTLRCDPISGHDNLYWYRRVMGKEIKFLLHFVKESKQDESGMPNNRFLAERTGGTYSTLKVQPAELEDSGVYFCASSQQGTLSTDTQYFGPGTRLTVL.

The chain employs TRBV6-5 and TRBJ1-4, with 9 positions matching TRBD1. Germline V gene lookup returns CDR1 MNHEY and CDR2 SVGAGI. There are 18 residues in the CDR3. J lost 4 bases, V lost 0 bases, and 9 bases had no gene match. CDR3 bases: TGTGCCAGCAGTTACTCCGTATTCCGACAGGGGGATAATGAAAAACTGTTTTTT. Amino acid sequence: CASSYSVFRQGDNEKLFF.

In nucleotides, the CDR3 is TGTGCCAGCAAACATGCACCGGGACAGGTAACTGGGGCCAACGTCCTGACTTTC. Translated, it gives CASKHAPGQVTGANVLTF. The chain combines TRBV27 with TRBJ2-6; 8 bases are a match to TRBD1. Germline trimming cut 7 bases from V and 2 bases from J; bases unmatched to any gene: 13. This CDR3 spans 18 amino acids. Looked up from germline, CDR1 is MNHEY and CDR2 is SMNVEV (reference sequence).

V is TRBV6-1 and J is TRBJ2-5; D tentatively fits TRBD1 or TRBD2 (5 bases each). The CDR3 contains 15 residues. Trimming pared 2 bases from V and 5 bases from J, leaving 15 bases between. From germline, CDR1 is MNHNS and CDR2 SASEGT. CDR3 amino acids: CASSEPPREQETQYF. As DNA, the CDR3 is TGTGCCAGCAGTGAACCCCCCAGGGAGCAGGAGACCCAGTACTTC.

This clonotype was picked up a small number of times. The chain carries TRBV7-9 and TRBJ1-1, with TRBD1 as a possible D gene (5 bases). This CDR3 comprises 15 residues. V was shortened by 5 bases and J by 0 bases, with 13 bases between the two germline ends. From germline, CDR1 is SEHNR and CDR2 FQNEAQ (reference sequence). As DNA, the CDR3 is TGTGCCAGCAGCGCCCGGGACGGTTTGAACACTGAAGCTTTCTTT. Translation gives CASSARDGLNTEAFF.